The 26 T cell receptor beta chains below come from one sample, sequenced in a study of shared clonotypes between healthy human individuals. Positive CCR7 selection of CD45RO-negative cells yielded the naive CD8 cells, and terminally differentiated effector memory CD45RA+ cells were excluded. Libraries were prepared by immunoSEQ multiplex PCR; TCRdb keeps only in-frame clonotypes and omits some of them. The sample includes approximately 810,000 clones, about 91% seen only once; the top ten take more than 20%. Sequencing was carried out using naive CD8+ T cells sorted from blood. These receptors were obtained from a man aged 30 to 45 in good health.

This chain uses TRBV2 with TRBJ2-7; D unresolved. Between the trimmed V and J ends, which lost 6 bases and 0 bases, there was a span of 9 bases. Germline values: CDR1 SNHLY, CDR2 FYNNEI. The CDR3 spans 13 residues. The CDR3 is CASSDWSSYEQYF. The DNA of the CDR3 is TGTGCCAGCAGCGACTGGAGCTCCTACGAGCAGTACTTC. Variable domain in full (rest from reference TRBV2 and TRBJ2-7): EPEVTQTPSHQVTQMGQEVILRCVPISNHLYFYWYRQILGQKVEFLVSFYNNEISEKSEIFDDQFSVERPDGSNFTLKIRSTKLEDSAMYFCASSDWSSYEQYFGPGTRLTVT.

The chain has TRBV11-3 and TRBJ2-1, with a possible D match to TRBD1 (6 bases). Between the trimmed V and J ends, which lost 2 bases and 8 bases, there was a span of 13 bases. Germline CDR1 reads SGHNT; CDR2 reads YENEEA. The CDR3 is 14 amino acids. The CDR3 region is CASSLRDISHEQFF. The DNA of the CDR3 is TGTGCCAGCAGCTTAAGGGACATCTCGCATGAGCAGTTCTTC.

This chain joins TRBV29-1 and TRBJ2-5; the D gene is possibly TRBD1 (5 bases). This CDR3 is 12 amino acids long. With 5 bases removed from V and 0 bases from J, the gap between germline ends came to 7 bases. Germline V gene sequence: CDR1 SQVTM, CDR2 ANQGSEA. The CDR3 spells CSVLDNQETQYF. CDR3 nucleotides: TGCAGCGTTCTGGACAACCAAGAGACCCAGTACTTC. Complete variable domain (other parts from reference TRBV29-1 and TRBJ2-5): SAVISQKPSRDICQRGTSLTIQCQVDSQVTMMFWYRQQPGQSLTLIATANQGSEATYESGFVIDKFPISRPNLTFSTLTVSNMSPEDSSIYLCSVLDNQETQYFGPGTRLLVL.

V usage is TRBV14 and J usage is TRBJ2-5, with unresolved D. CDR1 and CDR2 from the germline V gene are SGHDN and FVKESK. This CDR3 has 11 residues. V was clipped by 1 base and J by 9 bases, with 6 bases between them. The DNA of the CDR3 is TGTGCCAGCAGCCAAGGGTTGGCCCAGTACTTC. Its translation: CASSQGLAQYF.

The chain carries TRBV7-9 and TRBJ1-1, with TRBD1 identical over 7 bases. The CDR3 length is 15 residues. The ends lost 1 base at V and 1 base at J; junction bases unmatched: 3. Germline CDR1 is SEHNR and CDR2 is FQNEAQ (reference sequence). The CDR3: CASSLVGQENTEAFF. The CDR3 nucleotides read TGTGCCAGCAGCTTAGTAGGACAGGAGAACACTGAAGCTTTCTTT.

The gene calls are TRBV7-2 and TRBJ2-1; the D is unclear. Trimming stripped 4 bases from V and 0 bases from J, with 10 bases between. Germline CDR1 SGHTA, CDR2 FQGNSA. The CDR3 is made up of 15 amino acids. CDR3 DNA: TGTGCCAGCAGCTCCCGAGTGGGCTCCTACAATGAGCAGTTCTTC. Amino acids: CASSSRVGSYNEQFF.

This chain uses TRBV5-4 with TRBJ2-2; a possible D gene is TRBD2 (5 bases). Trimming pared 0 bases from V and 0 bases from J, leaving 6 bases between. Germline CDR1 is SGHNT and CDR2 is YYREEE (reference sequence). The CDR3 is 15 amino acids. CDR3 amino acids: CASSLAGSNTGELFF. The CDR3 bases are TGTGCCAGCAGCTTGGCGGGATCGAACACCGGGGAGCTGTTTTTT.

This clone was seen once. The CDR3 DNA is TGCGCCAGCAGCCAAGGTTGGACAGGGCGAATCGACTACGAGCAGTACTTC. This codes for CASSQGWTGRIDYEQYF. V usage is TRBV4-1 and J usage is TRBJ2-7, with 8 bases aligning to TRBD1. Germline CDR1 reads MGHRA; CDR2 reads YSYEKL. The trim removed 1 base at V and 3 bases at J, leaving 11 bases unmatched. The CDR3 sequence is 17 residues long.

This clone was picked up one time. This chain links TRBV28 with TRBJ2-7; perhaps TRBD1 as D (7 bases). Germline values: CDR1 MDHEN, CDR2 SYDVKM. V lost 3 bases, J lost 2 bases, and 20 bases lay in between. The CDR3 spans 17 residues. The CDR3 protein is CASSFPIRQGLTYEQYF. CDR3 in DNA: TGTGCCAGCAGTTTCCCCATCCGACAGGGACTCACCTACGAGCAGTACTTC.

The rearrangement joins TRBV5-5 to TRBJ2-3, with TRBD1 matching 10 bases. Germline V gene data show CDR1 as SGHKS and CDR2 as YYEKEE (reference sequence). V was clipped by 4 bases and J by 4 bases; unmatched bases: 6. The CDR3 is 15 amino acids. CDR3: CASSAGQGFPDTQYF. CDR3 DNA: TGTGCCAGCAGCGCGGGACAGGGGTTCCCAGATACGCAGTATTTT.

V gene TRBV30 combines with J gene TRBJ1-5; D is uncertain. The CDR3 has 15 residues. Trimming left V 4 bases short and J 0 bases short, with 13 bases between. CDR1 is GTSNPN and CDR2 is SVGIG in the germline V gene (reference sequence). CDR3 sequence: CAWTPTEYSNQPQHF. In DNA, the CDR3 is TGTGCCTGGACCCCCACAGAATATAGCAATCAGCCCCAGCATTTT.

The chain joins TRBV19 to TRBJ1-1; weak D call: TRBD1 (5 bases). The length of the CDR3 is 14 residues. The V end was cut by 6 bases, the J end by 0 bases, with 11 bases between. Looked up from germline, CDR1 is LNHDA and CDR2 is SQIVND (reference sequence). Here the CDR3 reads CASREGLMNTEAFF. The CDR3, as DNA: TGTGCCAGTAGAGAGGGACTCATGAACACTGAAGCTTTCTTT.

The V call is TRBV4-3, the J call TRBJ1-3; 8 nucleotides match TRBD1. Germline values: CDR1 LGHNA, CDR2 YSLEER. V shed 1 base and J 1 base; nucleotides not matched to a gene: 6. The CDR3 is made up of 17 amino acids. The CDR3 loop reads CASSQVLQGASGNTIYF. The DNA for the CDR3 is TGCGCCAGCAGCCAAGTCTTGCAGGGGGCTTCTGGAAACACCATATATTTT.

The chain combines TRBV29-1 with TRBJ1-2; D remains unclear. This CDR3 contains 13 residues. Germline CDR1 SQVTM, CDR2 ANQGSEA. This CDR3 is CGVRPEAGYGYTF. The CDR3 coding sequence is TGCGGAGTTAGACCTGAGGCAGGCTATGGCTACACCTTC.

The chain links TRBV6-5 to TRBJ2-1; the match to TRBD2 covers 13 bases. Looked up from germline, CDR1 is MNHEY and CDR2 is SVGAGI. This CDR3 spans 15 amino acids. With 5 bases clipped from V and 5 bases from J, the junction kept 3 bases outside the gene matches. The CDR3 DNA sequence: TGTGCCAGCAGTAAACTAGCGGGAGGGGACAATGAGCAGTTCTTC. Residues: CASSKLAGGDNEQFF.

This clone was seen just once. The chain is built from TRBV4-2 and TRBJ2-5; 14 bases are a match to TRBD2. The V gene's germline CDR1 is LGHNA and CDR2 YNFKEQ. Trimming removed 4 bases from V and 1 base from J; junction bases left unmatched: 5. The CDR3 has 17 amino acids. CDR3 bases: TGTGCCAGCAGCCCTCGACTAGCGGGAGGGCCCCAAGAGACCCAGTACTTC. Translated: CASSPRLAGGPQETQYF.

This sequence joins TRBV5-1 and TRBJ2-7, with D unclear. The CDR3 has 14 amino acids. Trimming left V 10 bases short and J 5 bases short, with 22 bases between. The germline gives CDR1 SGHRS, CDR2 YFSETQ. The CDR3 coding sequence is TGCGCCTCCCGAACTGTTCTAGGTTCCCACGAGCAGTACTTC. Its protein is CASRTVLGSHEQYF.

V and J are TRBV6-5 and TRBJ2-2; 7 bases align to TRBD2. This CDR3 is built from 15 residues. The V gene's germline CDR1 is MNHEY and CDR2 SVGAGI. After removal of 6 bases from V and 7 bases from J, the junction contained 11 bases not matched to a gene. DNA of the CDR3: TGTGCCAGCAGGGGCCAGCGGGAAAGGATCGGGGAGCTGTTTTTT. Translation gives CASRGQRERIGELFF.

The chain employs TRBV4-1 and TRBJ2-7; D is uncertain. This CDR3 has 15 amino acids. V lost 1 base and J lost 2, with 12 bases in between. Germline CDR1 is MGHRA and CDR2 is YSYEKL. CDR3 in DNA: TGCGCCAGCAGCCAAGTAAGTACGGCCGCCTACGAGCAGTACTTC. As protein: CASSQVSTAAYEQYF.

Points on this clone: The same CDR3 also results from other DNA sequences found in this sample. The chain uses TRBV7-9 and TRBJ1-1; D is ambiguous. CDR1 SEHNR and CDR2 FQNEAQ come from the germline V gene (reference sequence). CDR3 length equals 13 residues. The V end was cut by 5 bases, the J end by 0 bases, with 7 bases between. The CDR3 DNA is TGTGCCAGCAGCCCTACCATGAACACTGAAGCTTTCTTT. This sequence encodes CASSPTMNTEAFF.

The chain joins TRBV10-1 to TRBJ2-1; 13 bases fit TRBD2. V shed 3 bases and J 5 bases; nucleotides not matched to a gene: 10. This CDR3 is 18 amino acids long. Germline values: CDR1 WNHNN, CDR2 SYGVQD (reference sequence). Here the CDR3 reads CASSDTLKGLAGDNEQFF. The DNA for the CDR3 is TGCGCCAGCAGTGATACATTGAAAGGACTAGCGGGAGACAATGAGCAGTTCTTC.

The V gene is TRBV11-3, the J gene TRBJ1-1; TRBD1 is a possible D gene (6 bases). The CDR3 is 13 amino acids. Trimming cost V 6 bases and J 1 base, with 9 bases left between them. Per the germline V gene, CDR1 is SGHNT and CDR2 is YENEEA. CDR3 amino acids: CASSRRGNTEAFF. In DNA form, the CDR3 reads TGTGCCAGCAGTCGCAGGGGGAACACTGAAGCTTTCTTT.

This clone was seen once. This sequence joins TRBV29-1 and TRBJ2-1; D is ambiguous. V lost 1 base and J lost 0, with 10 bases in between. The CDR3 runs to 15 residues. Germline V gene sequence: CDR1 SQVTM, CDR2 ANQGSEA. CDR3 protein: CSVEVPTRSYNEQFF. The CDR3 coding sequence is TGCAGCGTTGAAGTACCTACGCGCTCCTACAATGAGCAGTTCTTC.

The DNA for the CDR3 is TGTGCCAGCAGTTTATCCCACGGTGGGACTAGGCAAGAGACCCAGTACTTC. Translating it yields CASSLSHGGTRQETQYF. The chain is built from TRBV28 and TRBJ2-5; the match to TRBD2 covers 8 bases. Germline trimming cut 1 base from V and 2 bases from J; bases unmatched to any gene: 9. The CDR3 loop spans 17 amino acids. The V gene's germline CDR1 is MDHEN and CDR2 SYDVKM. Full variable domain (rest looked up from reference TRBV28 and TRBJ2-5): DVKVTQSSRYLVKRTGEKVFLECVQDMDHENMFWYRQDPGLGLRLIYFSYDVKMKEKGDIPEGYSVSREKKERFSLILESASTNQTSMYLCASSLSHGGTRQETQYFGPGTRLLVL.

The chain combines TRBV7-9 with TRBJ2-7; no reliable D call. Trimming stripped 3 bases from V and 0 bases from J, with 9 bases between. The CDR3 has 14 amino acids. CDR1 SEHNR and CDR2 FQNEAQ come from the germline V gene (reference sequence). CDR3 protein: CASSFPWSSYEQYF. CDR3 nucleotide sequence: TGTGCCAGCAGCTTTCCCTGGAGCTCCTACGAGCAGTACTTC.

The chain carries TRBV7-9 and TRBJ2-3; 7 bases map to TRBD2. The CDR3 extends over 14 amino acids. With 1 base clipped from V and 10 bases from J, the junction kept 8 bases outside the gene matches. Germline V gene data show CDR1 as SEHNR and CDR2 as FQNEAQ (reference sequence). The CDR3 protein is CASSLEARRESQYF. In DNA, the CDR3 is TGTGCCAGCAGCTTAGAGGCTCGGCGGGAGTCGCAGTATTTT.